The 5 T cell receptor beta chains below come from one sample, sequenced in a study of shared clonotypes between healthy human individuals. Sequencing was performed with immunoSEQ multiplex PCR; in TCRdb, only in-frame clones are kept and a portion is missing. The sample yields about 2.3 million clones, 80% to 95% seen once. The sequencing input was naive CD4+ T cells from PBMCs. Subset noted: CD45RA+ positively selected. All receptors derive from a man younger than 35 in good health. Some clones in this sample may be carry-over from other donors' samples.

J is TRBJ2-1 and V is TRBV5-1; 9 bases match TRBD2. This CDR3 comprises 19 residues. Germline CDR1 SGHRS, CDR2 YFSETQ. J was trimmed by 3 bases and V by 0 bases; bases with no gene match: 13. This chain's CDR3 is CASSLGVSAGGSGYNEQFF. In DNA, the CDR3 is TGCGCCAGCAGCTTGGGGGTTTCAGCGGGAGGAAGCGGCTACAATGAGCAGTTCTTC.

This clone was counted once. This chain joins TRBV2 and TRBJ2-3, with D perhaps matching TRBD2 (6 bases). Looked up from germline, CDR1 is SNHLY and CDR2 is FYNNEI. V was trimmed by 1 base and J by 0 bases, leaving 11 bases between them. The CDR3 covers 16 residues. DNA of the CDR3: TGTGCCAGCAGTGAAGTCGGCAGCGGGAGCACAGATACGCAGTATTTT. Amino acid sequence: CASSEVGSGSTDTQYF.

The chain couples TRBV4-2 to TRBJ2-4; 9 bases line up with TRBD2. V dropped 1 base and J dropped 8; count of bases not matched to a gene: 3. Germline V gives CDR1 LGHNA, CDR2 YNFKEQ. The CDR3 loop spans 14 amino acids. The CDR3 nucleotides read TGTGCCAGCAGCCAAGCGGCGGGAGGGCACATTCAGTACTTC. Its translation: CASSQAAGGHIQYF.

V usage is TRBV7-2 and J usage is TRBJ1-1, with TRBD1 as a possible D gene (5 bases). The V and J ends lost 1 base and 3 bases respectively, with 9 bases between them. The CDR3 is made up of 14 amino acids. Germline values: CDR1 SGHTA, CDR2 FQGNSA. The CDR3, as DNA: TGTGCCAGCAGCTTAGTACAGGCCGACACTGAAGCTTTCTTT. Translation gives CASSLVQADTEAFF.

This clone was recorded only once. The CDR3 bases are TGTGCCAGCACCCGGGGGGGCAGGGAGGCCTACGAGCAGTACTTC. Translation gives CASTRGGREAYEQYF. V is TRBV28 and J is TRBJ2-7, with TRBD2 matching over 8 bases. CDR1 and CDR2 (germline): MDHEN, SYDVKM. Trimming at V came to 7 bases and at J to 2 bases, leaving 10 bases not matched to a gene. The CDR3 covers 15 residues.